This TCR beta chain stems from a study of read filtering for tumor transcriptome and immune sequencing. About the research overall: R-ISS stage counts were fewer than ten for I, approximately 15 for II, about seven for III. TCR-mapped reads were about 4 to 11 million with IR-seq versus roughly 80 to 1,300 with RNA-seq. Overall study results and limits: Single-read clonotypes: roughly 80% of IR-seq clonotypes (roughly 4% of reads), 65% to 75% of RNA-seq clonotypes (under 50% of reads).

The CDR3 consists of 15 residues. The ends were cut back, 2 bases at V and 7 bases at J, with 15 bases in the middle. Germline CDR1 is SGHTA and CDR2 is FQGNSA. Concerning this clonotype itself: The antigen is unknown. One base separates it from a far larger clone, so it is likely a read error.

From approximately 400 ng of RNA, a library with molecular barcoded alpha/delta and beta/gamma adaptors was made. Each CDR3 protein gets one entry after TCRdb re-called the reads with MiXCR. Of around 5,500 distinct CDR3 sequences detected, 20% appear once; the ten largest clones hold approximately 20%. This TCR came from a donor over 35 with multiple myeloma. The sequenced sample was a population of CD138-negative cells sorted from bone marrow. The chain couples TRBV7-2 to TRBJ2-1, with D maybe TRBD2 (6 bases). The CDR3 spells CASSLSPGVENEQFF. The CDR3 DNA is TGTGCCAGCAGCTTATCCCCGGGAGTGGAGAATGAGCAGTTCTTC.